The clone carrying this T cell receptor (beta chain) came up a few times. No antigen is known for it. TCRdb called the 5' RACE reads again in MiXCR, with one record for every CDR3 protein. This table holds 84,000 or so distinct CDR3 sequences, approximately 14% found once. The record originates from a study of T-cell memory formation after mild COVID-19. Germline V CDR1 and CDR2: SEHNR, FQNEAQ (reference sequence). CDR3 length: 17 amino acids. J gave up 3 bases and V 3 bases, and 9 bases lay outside the gene matches. The study's findings and limits: For contracting clones, CD4+ ones sat mainly in CM and EM, CD8+ in EMRA. There was a balanced CD4/CD8 profile in clones contracting day 15 to 85, and later expanders leaned CD4+. Memory cells collected pre-infection included some clones that later responded, suggesting cross-reactive memory joined.

Sample: PBMCs or a T cell subset sorted from them (not recorded which). The clonotype originates from an adult woman who had mild COVID-19 (a few samples of this study predate the infection). Cell type and time point are not known. The chain joins TRBV7-9 to TRBJ2-3; TRBD2 matches 10 bases. For the CDR3, the DNA is TGTGCCAGCAGCTTCCGTACTAGCGGGGACGTTACAGATACGCAGTATTTT. This encodes CASSFRTSGDVTDTQYF. The full variable domain, its missing parts supplied by reference TRBV7-9 and TRBJ2-3, is DTGVSQNPRHKITKRGQNVTFRCDPISEHNRLYWYRQTLGQGPEFLTYFQNEAQLEKSRLLSDRFSAERPKGSFSTLEIQRTEQGDSAMYLCASSFRTSGDVTDTQYFGPGTRLTVL.